The sequence of this T cell receptor beta chain was determined in a study of T cells in Graves' hyperthyroidism and ophthalmopathy. TCR beta CDR3 region amplification was performed from RNA transcripts. A set of HTBI primers served as the primers for a first-round RT-PCR of the TCR CDR3. In TCRdb, the multiplex PCR reads were re-called with MiXCR into one record per CDR3 protein. This sample has some 500,000 distinct CDR3 sequences, with roughly 24% found just once. Patients with uncontrolled infections, other autoimmune diseases, pregnancy or lactation were excluded. Comment on this clonotype: Its antigen is currently unknown.

Study-wide results and caveats: Median prediction lead before ophthalmopathy onset was 6.5 months with the model.

The CDR3 contains 13 residues. The ends were cut back, 3 bases at V and 7 bases at J, with 12 bases in the middle. The chain employs TRBV12-3 or TRBV12-4 and TRBJ1-1; a weak D match, TRBD1 (5 bases). The sequence derives from a woman aged 25 to 45 with Graves' ophthalmopathy. The specimen sequenced was blood. CDR3 DNA: TGTGCCAGCAGTTTTCAGGGATCCAATGAAGCTTTCTTT. Amino acid sequence: CASSFQGSNEAFF.